The present TCR beta chain was sequenced within a study of blood T cell repertoires in COVID-19. Study-level information: Specimens from acute and convalescent COVID-19 originated in the United States, Italy and Spain. Nucleic acid was either cDNA or gDNA, and it came from T cells, B-cell-depleted T cells, or PBMCs.

Seattle patient enrollment occurred during active infection, with longitudinal follow-up thereafter. V lost 1 base to trimming and J lost 2 bases; unmatched junction nucleotides: 9. Germline-derived CDR1 and CDR2 are SGHTA and FQGNSA. This CDR3 has 17 residues. Original handling: Amplification of reference gene primers provided the estimated nucleated cell counts. Clones were read by immunoSEQ multiplex PCR, and TCRdb kept only the in-frame ones, dropping some. V, J and clone size derive from that table, while D and trimming were established from the DNA sequence. There are 150,000 to 200,000 clones in the sample; roughly nine tenths occur only once, and 11% lies in the top ten.

Sequences were obtained from peripheral blood. The source is an older woman with COVID-19, enrolled during active disease. The rearrangement uses TRBV7-2 and TRBJ2-7; 9 bases are a match to TRBD2. CDR3 region: CASSLVPSGILTYEQYF. The CDR3 DNA follows: TGTGCCAGCAGCTTAGTACCTAGCGGGATTTTAACCTACGAGCAGTACTTC.